This section outlines one T cell receptor (beta chain) sequence together with its context. Its matching antigen is unknown. The data were obtained in a study of blood T cells in healthy people across ages. This CDR3 is 14 amino acids long. V shed 3 bases and J 8 bases; nucleotides not matched to a gene: 9. Whole-study findings and limits: Per-million-T-cell TCR beta diversity fell roughly linearly with age.

The second PCR ran about 6 to 12 cycles with a sample-barcoded 5' primer and J-beta primers. Every molecule of cDNA carried a tag from a template-switch adaptor with 12 random nucleotides. TCRdb reanalysed the 5' RACE reads using MiXCR and keeps one entry per CDR3 protein. This table has fewer than 1.5 million distinct CDR3 sequences, roughly 45% appearing once. The receptor comes from a woman aged 18-30 years in good health. The rearrangement links TRBV12-3 or TRBV12-4 to TRBJ1-2; TRBD1 matches at 7 bases. The sequenced sample was blood. Here the CDR3 DNA reads TGTGCCAGCAGTTTGCAGGGACAGCCCTGGGGCTACACCTTC. It encodes CASSLQGQPWGYTF.